A selection of T cell receptor beta chains follows, all from one sample in a study of blood T cell repertoires in COVID-19. Produced via immunoSEQ multiplex PCR; TCRdb's table is partial and in-frame only. This table holds 250,000 or so clones, 85% to 95% found once. The specimen was peripheral blood. Receptors originate from a young man with COVID-19, enrolled during active disease. Each CDR3 is given without its conserved first and last residue. Only part of the rows carry a size: once, few, many, or a class if the clone is expanded.

CDR3aa	v_gene	j_gene	len	abundance
ASSPDRAYGYT	TRBV14	TRBJ1-2	11	-
ASSQGLQTNTGELF	TRBV5-4	TRBJ2-2	14	once
ASNTKNSLGGDIYYGYT	TRBV7-9	TRBJ1-2	17	-
ASTPGQGRNGYT	TRBV2	TRBJ1-2	12	-
ASSPRTGGIYGYT	TRBV6-5	TRBJ1-2	13	-
ASSAPSGRGKTEAF	TRBV7-9	TRBJ1-1	14	once
ASSLRLAGSYEQY	TRBV7-2	TRBJ2-7	13	-
ASRTGENTGELF	TRBV9	TRBJ2-2	12	-
ASSLGQGTYEQY	TRBV7-6	TRBJ2-7	12	-
ASSLKRQGGYT	TRBV11-2	TRBJ1-2	11	-
ASSPRTGSTEAF	TRBV6-6	TRBJ1-1	12	-
ASSLADYGYT	TRBV5-5	TRBJ1-2	10	-
ASSLEPGDSPLH	TRBV5-1	TRBJ1-6	12	-
ASSQDARAGNTIY	TRBV3-1/TRBV3-2	TRBJ1-3	13	-
ASSSPLGGSGAYEQY	TRBV5-1	TRBJ2-7	15	-
ASSEQGASYNEQF	TRBV19	TRBJ2-1	13	-
ASSQEGPVQGVQGNTGELF	TRBV3-1/TRBV3-2	TRBJ2-2	19	-
ASSMVGLPGQMQNEQF	TRBV19	TRBJ2-1	16	-
ASSMGVGVIETQY	TRBV19	TRBJ2-5	13	once
ASSEVEAGVTGELF	TRBV2	TRBJ2-2	14	-
ASTTSRRTGRDNYGYT	TRBV19	TRBJ1-2	16	-
ATFTGGMTKEQF	TRBV6-5	TRBJ2-1	12	-